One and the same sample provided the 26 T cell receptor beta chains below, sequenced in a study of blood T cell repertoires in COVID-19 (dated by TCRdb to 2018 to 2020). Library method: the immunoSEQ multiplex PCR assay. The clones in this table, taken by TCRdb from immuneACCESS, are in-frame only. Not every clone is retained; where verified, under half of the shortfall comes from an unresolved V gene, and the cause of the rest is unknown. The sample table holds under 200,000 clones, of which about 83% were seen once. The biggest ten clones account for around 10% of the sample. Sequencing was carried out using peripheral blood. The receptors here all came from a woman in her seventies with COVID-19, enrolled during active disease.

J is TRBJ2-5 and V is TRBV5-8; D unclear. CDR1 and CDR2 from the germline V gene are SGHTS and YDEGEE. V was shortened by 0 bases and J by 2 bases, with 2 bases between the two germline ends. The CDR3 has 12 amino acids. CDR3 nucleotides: TGTGCCAGCAGCTTGGTACAAGAGACCCAGTACTTC. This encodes CASSLVQETQYF.

The CDR3 DNA is TGTGCCAGCTCACTAGGGACAGGTTCGGAGACCCAGTACTTC. Residues: CASSLGTGSETQYF. This rearrangement joins TRBV18 to TRBJ2-5; 8 bases align to TRBD1. The V segment lost 4 bases and the J segment 5 bases; nucleotides outside the gene matches: 6. Germline V gene sequence: CDR1 KGHSH, CDR2 LQKENI. The CDR3 covers 14 residues.

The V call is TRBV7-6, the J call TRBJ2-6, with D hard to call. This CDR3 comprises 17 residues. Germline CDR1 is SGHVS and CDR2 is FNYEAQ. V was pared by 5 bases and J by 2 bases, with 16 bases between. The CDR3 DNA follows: TGTGCCAGCAGCCGATGGCCACGTGAAGCTGGGGCCAACGTCCTGACTTTC. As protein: CASSRWPREAGANVLTF.

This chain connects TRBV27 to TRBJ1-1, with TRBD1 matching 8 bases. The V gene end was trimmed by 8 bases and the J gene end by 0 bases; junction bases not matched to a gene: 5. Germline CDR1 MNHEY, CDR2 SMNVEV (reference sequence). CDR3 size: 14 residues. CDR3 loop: CASGKQGVNTEAFF. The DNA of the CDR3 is TGTGCCAGCGGTAAACAGGGGGTGAACACTGAAGCTTTCTTT.

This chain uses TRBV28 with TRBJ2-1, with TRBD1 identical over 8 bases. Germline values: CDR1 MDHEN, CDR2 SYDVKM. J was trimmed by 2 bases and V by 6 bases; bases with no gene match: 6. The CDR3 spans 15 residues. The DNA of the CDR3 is TGTGCCAGCAGACCTGGACAGGGCCCCTACAATGAGCAGTTCTTC. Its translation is CASRPGQGPYNEQFF.

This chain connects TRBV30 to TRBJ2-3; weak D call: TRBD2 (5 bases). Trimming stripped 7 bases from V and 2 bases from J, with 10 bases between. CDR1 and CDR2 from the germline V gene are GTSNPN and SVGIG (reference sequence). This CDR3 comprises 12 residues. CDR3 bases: TGTGCCTTAGGCGGGTCCACAGATACGCAGTATTTT. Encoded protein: CALGGSTDTQYF.

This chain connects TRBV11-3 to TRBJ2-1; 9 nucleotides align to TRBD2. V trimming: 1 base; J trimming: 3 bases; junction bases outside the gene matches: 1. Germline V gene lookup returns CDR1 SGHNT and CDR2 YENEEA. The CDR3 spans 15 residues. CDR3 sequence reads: CASSLGRGGYNEQFF. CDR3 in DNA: TGTGCCAGCAGCTTAGGGCGGGGGGGCTACAATGAGCAGTTCTTC. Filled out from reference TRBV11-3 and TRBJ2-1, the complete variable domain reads EAGVVQSPRYKIIEKKQPVAFWCNPISGHNTLYWYLQNLGQGPELLIRYENEEAVDDSQLPKDRFSAERLKGVDSTLKIQPAELGDSAVYLCASSLGRGGYNEQFFGPGTRLTVL.

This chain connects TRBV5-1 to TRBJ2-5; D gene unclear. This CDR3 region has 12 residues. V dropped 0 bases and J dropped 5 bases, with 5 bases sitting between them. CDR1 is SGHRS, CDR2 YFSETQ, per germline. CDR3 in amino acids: CASSLALETQYF. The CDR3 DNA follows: TGCGCCAGCAGCTTGGCCTTGGAGACCCAGTACTTC.

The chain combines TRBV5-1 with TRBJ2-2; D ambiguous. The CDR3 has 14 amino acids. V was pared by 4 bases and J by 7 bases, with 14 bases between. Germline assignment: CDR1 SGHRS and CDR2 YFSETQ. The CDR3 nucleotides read TGCGCCAGCAGCCCCGGCGGTGGGTACGGGGAGCTGTTTTTT. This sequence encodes CASSPGGGYGELFF.

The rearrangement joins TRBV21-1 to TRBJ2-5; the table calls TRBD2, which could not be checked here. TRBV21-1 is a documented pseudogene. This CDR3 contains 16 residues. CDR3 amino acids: CASSRNPGGAFETQYF. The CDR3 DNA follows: TGTGCCAGCAGTCGAAACCCGGGGGGCGCATTCGAGACCCAGTACTTC.

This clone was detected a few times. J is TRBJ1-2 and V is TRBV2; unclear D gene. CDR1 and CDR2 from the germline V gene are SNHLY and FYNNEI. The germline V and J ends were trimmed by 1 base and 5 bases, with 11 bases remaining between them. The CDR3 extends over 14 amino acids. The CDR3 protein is CASSEERERYGYTF. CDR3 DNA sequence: TGTGCCAGCAGTGAAGAAAGGGAGAGGTATGGCTACACCTTC.

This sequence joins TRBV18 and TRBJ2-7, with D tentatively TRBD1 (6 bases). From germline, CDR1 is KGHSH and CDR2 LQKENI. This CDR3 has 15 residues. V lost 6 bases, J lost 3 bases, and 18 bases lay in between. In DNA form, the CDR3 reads TGTGCCAGCTCCTCGATCGTGGCAGGGGACTACGAGCAGTACTTC. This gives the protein CASSSIVAGDYEQYF.

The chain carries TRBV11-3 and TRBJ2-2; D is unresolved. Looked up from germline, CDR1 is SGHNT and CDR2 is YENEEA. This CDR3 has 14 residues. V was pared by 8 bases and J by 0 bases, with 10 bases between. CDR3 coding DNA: TGTGCCAGCGGTCTCACTACGAACACCGGGGAGCTGTTTTTT. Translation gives CASGLTTNTGELFF.

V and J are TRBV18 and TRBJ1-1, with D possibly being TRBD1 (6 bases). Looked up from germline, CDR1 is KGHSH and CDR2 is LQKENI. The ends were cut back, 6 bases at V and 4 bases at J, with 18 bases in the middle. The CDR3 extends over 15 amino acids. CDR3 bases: TGTGCCAGCTCGGGGGCGAGGGGTGATGGCACTGAAGCTTTCTTT. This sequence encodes CASSGARGDGTEAFF.

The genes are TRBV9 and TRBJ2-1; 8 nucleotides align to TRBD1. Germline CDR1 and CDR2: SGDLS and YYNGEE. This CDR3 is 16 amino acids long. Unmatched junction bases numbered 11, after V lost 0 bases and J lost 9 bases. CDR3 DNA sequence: TGTGCCAGCAGCGTAGGCGGCCAGGGGGCGCATATTGAGCAGTTCTTC. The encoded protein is CASSVGGQGAHIEQFF.

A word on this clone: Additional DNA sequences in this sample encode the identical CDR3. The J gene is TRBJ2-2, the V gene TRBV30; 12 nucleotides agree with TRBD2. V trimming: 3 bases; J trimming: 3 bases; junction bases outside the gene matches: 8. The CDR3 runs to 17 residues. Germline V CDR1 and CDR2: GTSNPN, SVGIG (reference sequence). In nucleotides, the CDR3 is TGTGCCTGGAGGGCGACTAGCGGGGGTTCCTACACCGGGGAGCTGTTTTTT. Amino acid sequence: CAWRATSGGSYTGELFF.

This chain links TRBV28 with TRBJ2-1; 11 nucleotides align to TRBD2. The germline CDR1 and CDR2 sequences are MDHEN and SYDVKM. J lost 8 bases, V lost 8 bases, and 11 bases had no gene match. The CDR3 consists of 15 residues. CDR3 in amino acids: CASCDSGGARDEQFF. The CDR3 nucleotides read TGTGCCAGCTGCGATAGCGGGGGGGCCAGGGATGAGCAGTTCTTC.

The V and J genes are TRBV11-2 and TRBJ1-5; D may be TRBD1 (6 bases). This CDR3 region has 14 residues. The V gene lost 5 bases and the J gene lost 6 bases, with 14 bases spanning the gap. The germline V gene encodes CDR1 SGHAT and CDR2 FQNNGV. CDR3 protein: CASSVQGPGQPQHF. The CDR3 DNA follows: TGTGCCAGCAGCGTACAGGGACCAGGTCAGCCCCAGCATTTT.

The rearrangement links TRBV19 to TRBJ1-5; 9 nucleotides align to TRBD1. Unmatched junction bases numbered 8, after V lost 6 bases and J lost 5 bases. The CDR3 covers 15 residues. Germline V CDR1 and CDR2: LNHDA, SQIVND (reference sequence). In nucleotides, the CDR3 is TGTGCCAGTAGACAAAGACAGGGGGGATATCAGCCCCAGCATTTT. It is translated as CASRQRQGGYQPQHF.

The CDR3 DNA is TGTGCCAGCAGTAACCGCGGGGGCGAGCAAGTGAGGCCTTCTGGGGCCAACGTCCTGACTTTC. Translating it yields CASSNRGGEQVRPSGANVLTF. The gene calls are TRBV27 and TRBJ2-6; D possibly corresponds to TRBD2 (7 bases). The V end lost 5 bases, the J end lost 1 base, and 27 bases lay between the germline ends. The CDR3 consists of 21 residues. Germline V lookup: CDR1 MNHEY, CDR2 SMNVEV (reference sequence). Filled out from reference TRBV27 and TRBJ2-6, the complete variable domain reads EAQVTQNPRYLITVTGKKLTVTCSQNMNHEYMSWYRQDPGLGLRQIYYSMNVEVTDKGDVPEGYKVSRKEKRNFPLILESPSPNQTSLYFCASSNRGGEQVRPSGANVLTFGAGSRLTVL.

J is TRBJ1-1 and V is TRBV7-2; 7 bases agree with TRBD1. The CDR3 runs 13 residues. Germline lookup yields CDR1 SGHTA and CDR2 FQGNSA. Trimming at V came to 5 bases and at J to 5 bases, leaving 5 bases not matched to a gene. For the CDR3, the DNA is TGTGCCAGCAGCCGCACCAGGGGGACTGAAGCTTTCTTT. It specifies CASSRTRGTEAFF. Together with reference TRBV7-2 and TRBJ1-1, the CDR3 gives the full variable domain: GAGVSQSPSNKVTEKGKDVELRCDPISGHTALYWYRQSLGQGLEFLIYFQGNSAPDKSGLPSDRFSAERTGGSVSTLTIQRTQQEDSAVYLCASSRTRGTEAFFGQGTRLTVV.

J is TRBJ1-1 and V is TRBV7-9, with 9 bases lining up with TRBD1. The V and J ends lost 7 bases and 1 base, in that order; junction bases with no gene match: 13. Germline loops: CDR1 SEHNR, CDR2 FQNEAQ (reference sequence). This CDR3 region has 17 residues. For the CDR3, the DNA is TGTGCCAGCACCGTACTCCGGACAGGGGCCGGGAACACTGAAGCTTTCTTT. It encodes CASTVLRTGAGNTEAFF. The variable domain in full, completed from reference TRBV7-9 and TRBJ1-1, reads DTGVSQNPRHKITKRGQNVTFRCDPISEHNRLYWYRQTLGQGPEFLTYFQNEAQLEKSRLLSDRFSAERPKGSFSTLEIQRTEQGDSAMYLCASTVLRTGAGNTEAFFGQGTRLTVV.

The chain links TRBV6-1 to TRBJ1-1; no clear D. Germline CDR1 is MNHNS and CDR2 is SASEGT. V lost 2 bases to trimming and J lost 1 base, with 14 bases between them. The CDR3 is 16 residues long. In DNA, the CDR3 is TGTGCCAGCAGTGAAATCGGCGGGAGACGGAACACTGAAGCTTTCTTT. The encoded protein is CASSEIGGRRNTEAFF.

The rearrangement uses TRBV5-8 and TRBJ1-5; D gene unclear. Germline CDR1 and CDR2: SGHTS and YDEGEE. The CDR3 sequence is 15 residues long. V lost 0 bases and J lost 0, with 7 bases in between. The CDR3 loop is CASSLGPNSNQPQHF. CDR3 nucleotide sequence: TGTGCCAGCAGCTTGGGGCCGAATAGCAATCAGCCCCAGCATTTT.

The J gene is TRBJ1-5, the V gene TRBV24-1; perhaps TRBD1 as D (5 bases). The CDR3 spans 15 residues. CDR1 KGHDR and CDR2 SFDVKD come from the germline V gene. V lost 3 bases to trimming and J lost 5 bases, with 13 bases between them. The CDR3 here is CATSDPRRGDQPQHF. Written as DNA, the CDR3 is TGTGCCACCAGTGATCCCAGGAGGGGTGATCAGCCCCAGCATTTT.

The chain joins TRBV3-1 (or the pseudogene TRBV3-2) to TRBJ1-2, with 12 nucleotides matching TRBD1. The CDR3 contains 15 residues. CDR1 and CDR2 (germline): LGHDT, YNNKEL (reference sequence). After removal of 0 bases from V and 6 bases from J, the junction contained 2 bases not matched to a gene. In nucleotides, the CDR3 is TGTGCCAGCAGCCAAGAGGGACAGGGGGCCCATGGCTACACCTTC. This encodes CASSQEGQGAHGYTF.